This T cell receptor beta chain was found in a study of blood T cells in healthy people across ages. Researchers isolated at least 6.5 million PBMCs per sample. Next came a second PCR, run for about 7 to 12 cycles, which used a sample-barcoded 5' primer along with a J-beta primer mix. Sequencing of every sample gave 2.5 million or more CDR3-containing paired-end reads. One entry per CDR3 protein results from TCRdb running MiXCR on the 5' RACE reads. The repertoire includes about 780,000 distinct CDR3 sequences, approximately 59% of them detected once, and around a quarter sits in the top ten. This CDR3 is built from 14 residues. The germline gives CDR1 DFQATT, CDR2 SNEGSKA (reference sequence). V gave up 7 bases and J gave up 0 bases; unmatched junction bases: 7. Findings of the study overall: Comparison with aged donors showed that long-lived donors had more naive CD4+ cells and higher diversity. Across samples, TCR beta diversity tracked strongly with naive T cell percentage.

Regarding this clonotype: Its specificity is not known.

This TCR was sampled from a young man in good health. Sequencing was performed on blood. This sequence joins TRBV20-1 and TRBJ2-7, with 9 bases aligning to TRBD2. CDR3 coding DNA: TGCAGTGTACCCCTAGCGGGGTCCTCCTACGAGCAGTACTTC. Amino acids: CSVPLAGSSYEQYF.